This T cell receptor beta chain was sequenced during a study of early T cells in non-severe SARS-CoV-2 infection. The overall study: Alpha and beta chains were unpaired, from unsorted whole-blood bulk RNA.

Of note for this clonotype: Its antigen is unidentified.

Researchers tagged individual cDNA molecules with unique molecular identifiers. Each CDR3 protein is one row after TCRdb ran MiXCR on the 5' RACE reads. The data show about 30,000 distinct CDR3 sequences, 5.5% to 8% seen once. Trimming cost V 1 base and J 6 bases, with 10 bases left between them. Germline V CDR1 and CDR2: GTSNPN, SVGIG (reference sequence). The CDR3 has 13 residues. Study results and limitations: Comparison of clonotypes with VDJdb favored anti-spike CD8 responses while missing private and CD4 specificities.

The clonotype originates from an adult who was a healthcare worker with PCR-confirmed SARS-CoV-2 infection or an uninfected control (not recorded which). V gene TRBV30 combines with J gene TRBJ2-1; no reliable D call. The sample consisted of whole blood. CDR3 amino acids: CAWSASESNEQFF. The CDR3 nucleotides read TGTGCCTGGAGTGCTTCGGAGAGCAATGAGCAGTTCTTC.